The 7 T cell receptor beta chains below all came from one sample that was sequenced in a study of CD8+CD57+ T cells in acquired aplastic anemia. Individuals selected for sequencing had exhibited CD8+CD57+ cell expansion on flow cytometry. Genomic DNA acted as the template from which TCR beta VDJ combination and CDR3 sequence profiling were carried out. TCRdb itself ran the reads through MiXCR, one entry per CDR3 protein. Among about 160,000 distinct CDR3 sequences, 45% to 55% were seen once, and the ten largest hold around 3%. Specimen: sorted CD4+, CD8+, or CD8+CD57+ T cells (not recorded which) from PBMCs. These receptors were taken from a human donor with aplastic anemia.

Turning to this clonotype: A junction end diverges from the germline sequence, so it may reflect a read error. The chain is built from TRBV5-5 and TRBJ2-7; 8 bases are a match to TRBD2. The CDR3 is made up of 14 amino acids. Per germline, CDR1 SGHKS and CDR2 YYEKEE (reference sequence). As DNA, the CDR3 is TGTGCCGGCAGCTTACGGGAGGGTACATACGAGCAGTACTTC. This encodes CAGSLREGTYEQYF.

This chain uses TRBV6-1 with TRBJ1-2; D is perhaps TRBD1 (6 bases). V gave up 7 bases and J gave up 2 bases, with 11 bases separating them. Germline lookup yields CDR1 MNHNS and CDR2 SASEGT. The CDR3 runs to 13 residues. The chain's CDR3 is CASTIGQNYGYTF. The DNA of the CDR3 is TGTGCCAGCACAATAGGACAGAACTATGGCTACACCTTC.

This clonotype is a singleton in its sample. A junction boundary mismatches the germline segment, possibly from a read error. V usage is TRBV2 and J usage is TRBJ2-7; D might be TRBD1 (5 bases). The CDR3 totals 14 residues. Looked up from germline, CDR1 is SNHLY and CDR2 is FYNNEI. CDR3 region: CATSDQDNTGEQYF. The CDR3 region has the DNA TGTGCCACCAGTGACCAGGACAACACCGGGGAGCAGTACTTC. Full variable domain (remainder filled in from reference TRBV2 and TRBJ2-7): EPEVTQTPSHQVTQMGQEVILRCVPISNHLYFYWYRQILGQKVEFLVSFYNNEISEKSEIFDDQFSVERPDGSNFTLKIRSTKLEDSAMYFCATSDQDNTGEQYFGPGTRLTVT.

V usage is TRBV20-1 and J usage is TRBJ2-7, with a tentative D call TRBD1 (6 bases). The V end lost 1 base, the J end lost 0 bases, and 7 bases lay between the germline ends. Germline V gene lookup returns CDR1 DFQATT and CDR2 SNEGSKA (reference sequence). This CDR3 is 13 amino acids long. This CDR3 reads CSARGTASYEQYF. The CDR3 DNA reads TGCAGTGCTAGAGGGACAGCCTCCTACGAGCAGTACTTC.

This clonotype was detected ten times or more. This CDR3 is CATSDSRQGGEKLFF. CDR3 nucleotide sequence: TGTGCCACCAGCGACTCTAGACAGGGGGGTGAAAAACTGTTTTTT. The chain links TRBV24-1 to TRBJ1-4; 9 bases match TRBD1. The CDR3 runs to 15 residues. Germline V CDR1 and CDR2: KGHDR, SFDVKD. Trimming cost V 7 bases and J 7 bases; bases outside gene matches: 9.

This clonotype was counted ten times or more. The chain joins TRBV2 to TRBJ2-1; 7 positions match TRBD1. Germline loops: CDR1 SNHLY, CDR2 FYNNEI. V was clipped by 0 bases and J by 4 bases; unmatched bases: 3. The CDR3 contains 15 residues. CDR3 coding DNA: TGTGCCAGCAGTGAAGCTACACAGGGGTACAATGAGCAGTTCTTC. As protein: CASSEATQGYNEQFF.

This clonotype came up many times. The chain is built from TRBV19 and TRBJ2-3; 12 nucleotides match TRBD2. Per germline, CDR1 LNHDA and CDR2 SQIVND (reference sequence). The CDR3 is 15 residues long. V lost 7 bases and J lost 3; bases outside the gene matches: 5. Written as DNA, the CDR3 is TGTGCCAGTACCCTAGCGGGAGGGCCGACAGATACGCAGTATTTT. Its translation: CASTLAGGPTDTQYF. Looking up the rest from reference TRBV19 and TRBJ2-3 gives the full variable domain: DGGITQSPKYLFRKEGQNVTLSCEQNLNHDAMYWYRQDPGQGLRLIYYSQIVNDFQKGDIAEGYSVSREKKESFPLTVTSAQKNPTAFYLCASTLAGGPTDTQYFGPGTRLTVL.